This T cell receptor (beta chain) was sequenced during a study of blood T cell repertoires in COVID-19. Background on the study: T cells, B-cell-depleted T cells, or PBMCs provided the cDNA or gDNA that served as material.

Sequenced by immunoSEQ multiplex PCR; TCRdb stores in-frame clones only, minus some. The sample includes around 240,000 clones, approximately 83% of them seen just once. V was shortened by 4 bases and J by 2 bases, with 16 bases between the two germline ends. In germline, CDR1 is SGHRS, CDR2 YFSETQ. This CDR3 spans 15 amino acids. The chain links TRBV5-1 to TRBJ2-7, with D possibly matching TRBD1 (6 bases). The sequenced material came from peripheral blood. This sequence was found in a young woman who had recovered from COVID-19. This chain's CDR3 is CASSGTGSAPYEQYF. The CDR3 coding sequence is TGCGCCAGCAGCGGCACAGGGTCCGCTCCCTACGAGCAGTACTTC.